One and the same sample provided the 10 T cell receptor beta chains below, sequenced in a study of cytomegalovirus exposure and HLA in healthy donors. Generated by immunoSEQ multiplex PCR, the TCRdb table keeps only in-frame clones and is missing some. Seen here are roughly 59,000 clones, approximately 95% observed once, and the top ten hold 6% to 8.5%. The sample consisted of PBMCs. The origin of the receptors is a woman aged 18-35 years in good health and CMV-seropositive.

V gene TRBV4-1 combines with J gene TRBJ1-3; 8 bases fit TRBD1. Germline V CDR1 and CDR2: MGHRA, YSYEKL. The ends lost 2 bases at V and 4 bases at J; junction bases unmatched: 7. The CDR3 runs to 16 residues. CDR3 nucleotide sequence: TGCGCCAGCAGCCAACAGGACAGGGCGAGGGGAAACACCATATATTTT. It yields the protein CASSQQDRARGNTIYF.

The gene calls are TRBV19 and TRBJ1-5; no clear D. The CDR3 extends over 15 amino acids. V dropped 1 base and J dropped 0 bases, with 7 bases sitting between them. Germline assignment: CDR1 LNHDA and CDR2 SQIVND (reference sequence). The CDR3 sequence: CASSIGGYSNQPQHF. As DNA, the CDR3 is TGTGCCAGTAGTATAGGCGGGTATAGCAATCAGCCCCAGCATTTT.

V is TRBV6-5 and J is TRBJ2-7; TRBD1 matches at 10 bases. This CDR3 is built from 14 residues. Germline values: CDR1 MNHEY, CDR2 SVGAGI. Trimming removed 6 bases from V and 2 bases from J; junction bases left unmatched: 4. The CDR3 bases are TGTGCCAGCAGAAGGGACAGGGGCACCTACGAGCAGTACTTC. Protein: CASRRDRGTYEQYF.

This chain joins TRBV30 and TRBJ2-7; TRBD1 agrees at 8 bases. The length of the CDR3 is 13 residues. With 2 bases clipped from V and 5 bases from J, the junction kept 5 bases outside the gene matches. The germline gives CDR1 GTSNPN, CDR2 SVGIG (reference sequence). The CDR3 spells CAWSPGQGNEQYF. The CDR3 bases are TGTGCCTGGAGTCCCGGACAGGGCAACGAGCAGTACTTC.

V is TRBV2 and J is TRBJ1-2; maybe TRBD1 (5 bases). The CDR3 is made up of 14 amino acids. Germline-derived CDR1 and CDR2 are SNHLY and FYNNEI. Between the trimmed V and J ends, which lost 8 bases and 2 bases, there was a span of 15 bases. As DNA, the CDR3 is TGTGCCAGCGTGACAGAGCCGACCAACTATGGCTACACCTTC. Amino acid sequence: CASVTEPTNYGYTF.

This chain links TRBV27 with TRBJ2-5; the D is unclear. The better agreement between TRBJ2-7 and the DNA end casts doubt on the J call. The CDR3 loop spans 12 amino acids. From germline, CDR1 is MNHEY and CDR2 SMNVEV (reference sequence). The CDR3, as DNA: TGTGCCAGCAGTCCGAGCCTATACGAGCAGTACTTC. This sequence encodes CASSPSLYEQYF.

The chain employs TRBV28 and TRBJ1-3; possibly TRBD1 for D (6 bases). In germline, CDR1 is MDHEN, CDR2 SYDVKM. Trimming took 3 bases from V and 4 from J, leaving 25 bases between them. This CDR3 spans 19 amino acids. The CDR3 region is CASSFPGTSPPTLGNTIYF. CDR3 DNA: TGTGCCAGCAGTTTCCCCGGGACAAGTCCGCCGACCCTCGGAAACACCATATATTTT.

The chain couples TRBV27 to TRBJ2-2; TRBD2 agrees at 8 bases. Germline V gives CDR1 MNHEY, CDR2 SMNVEV (reference sequence). The CDR3 is made up of 17 amino acids. V shed 3 bases, J shed 4 bases, and the junction held 10 bases outside the gene matches. For the CDR3, the DNA is TGTGCCAGCAGTTTCCTCTTGGCGGGGGGCCGCACCGGGGAGCTGTTTTTT. It encodes CASSFLLAGGRTGELFF.

The rearrangement uses TRBV4-1 and TRBJ1-1, with D maybe TRBD1 (6 bases). The CDR3 is 15 amino acids. Deletions cut 1 base from V and 2 bases from J, with 11 bases between. Germline V gene sequence: CDR1 MGHRA, CDR2 YSYEKL. The CDR3 sequence: CASSQGQGPNTEAFF. For the CDR3, the DNA is TGCGCCAGCAGCCAAGGCCAGGGGCCAAACACTGAAGCTTTCTTT.

The genes are TRBV7-3 and TRBJ2-1, with 8 bases identical to TRBD2. The CDR3 loop spans 15 amino acids. Trimming cost V 2 bases and J 8 bases; bases outside gene matches: 8. Germline-derived CDR1 and CDR2 are SGHTA and FQGTGA. The CDR3 here is CASSLAGGAWYEQFF. For the CDR3, the DNA is TGTGCCAGCAGCTTAGCCGGGGGGGCGTGGTATGAGCAGTTCTTC.